This T cell receptor beta chain emerged from a study of T cell clones after liver transplantation. About the research overall: TCRbeta sequencing after a pre-transplant mixed lymphocyte reaction identified graft-donor-reactive clones, later tracked in post-transplant blood.

Profiling relied on immunoSEQ multiplex PCR, and the TCRdb table lists in-frame clones only, not all of them. The table includes roughly 120,000 clones, approximately 90% detected once. This CDR3 spans 16 amino acids. V lost 3 bases and J lost 3, with 18 bases in between. From germline, CDR1 is SGHNT and CDR2 YENEEA. Sorting of unstimulated PBMCs yielded separate CD3+CD4+ and CD3+CD8+ fractions. The chain has TRBV11-3 and TRBJ2-7, with D tentatively TRBD1 or TRBD2 (7 bases each). This sample comprised CD4+ T cells from blood, obtained 12 months after liver transplant. This clonotype originated in a human patient who received a liver transplant. These T cells may partly come from the graft donor. CDR3 residues: CASSFRTGPGGYEQYF. Here the CDR3 DNA reads TGTGCCAGCAGCTTCCGGACAGGACCGGGGGGCTACGAGCAGTACTTC.